One sample yielded the 24 T cell receptor beta chains listed below, sequenced in a study of T cells after yellow fever vaccination. One entry per CDR3 protein, called by TCRdb with MiXCR from the 5' RACE reads. Of over 100,000 distinct CDR3 sequences detected, approximately 8.4% appear once; the ten largest clones hold 25%. The material sequenced was CD8+ T cells sorted from PBMCs, taken 45 days after the yellow fever booster vaccination. All receptors come from a man under 40 who received the YFV17D yellow fever vaccine.

The sample holds many counts of this clonotype. The rearrangement joins TRBV29-1 to TRBJ2-1; 7 nucleotides line up with TRBD2. V lost 4 bases, J lost 6 bases, and 6 bases stayed unmatched. The CDR3 consists of 13 residues. Germline lookup yields CDR1 SQVTM and CDR2 ANQGSEA. The CDR3 loop reads CSVAGRTLNEQFF. CDR3 nucleotide sequence: TGCAGCGTTGCCGGGAGGACACTCAATGAGCAGTTCTTC.

This clonotype was recorded many times. The rearrangement links TRBV5-1 to TRBJ1-2; the match to TRBD1 covers 7 bases. V gave up 2 bases and J gave up 8 bases; unmatched junction bases: 3. The CDR3 contains 12 residues. Germline-derived CDR1 and CDR2 are SGHRS and YFSETQ. The CDR3 sequence: CASSLQGSGYTF. The CDR3 DNA sequence: TGCGCCAGCAGCTTACAGGGGAGCGGCTACACCTTC. The variable domain in full, with the rest retrieved from reference TRBV5-1 and TRBJ1-2, is KAGVTQTPRYLIKTRGQQVTLSCSPISGHRSVSWYQQTPGQGLQFLFEYFSETQRNKGNFPGRFSGRQFSNSRSEMNVSTLELGDSALYLCASSLQGSGYTFGSGTRLTVV.

The chain joins TRBV9 to TRBJ2-7, with 10 bases aligning to TRBD2. Trimming took 2 bases from V and 3 from J; bases not matched to a gene: 2. The CDR3 consists of 14 residues. Germline CDR1 is SGDLS and CDR2 is YYNGEE. CDR3 in amino acids: CASSVASGSYEQYF. CDR3 sequence (DNA): TGTGCCAGCAGCGTGGCTAGCGGGAGCTACGAGCAGTACTTC.

This clonotype was observed many times. This chain uses TRBV3-1 with TRBJ2-5, with D possibly matching TRBD2 (5 bases). This CDR3 contains 19 residues. V lost 3 bases and J 1 base, leaving 24 bases between the germline ends. Germline V gene sequence: CDR1 LGHDT, CDR2 YNNKEL (reference sequence). CDR3 protein: CASSHVISGAYVGQETQYF. The CDR3 DNA sequence: TGTGCCAGCAGCCACGTTATAAGCGGAGCTTACGTCGGCCAAGAGACCCAGTACTTC.

This clonotype was seen only a few times. The V call is TRBV11-2, the J call TRBJ2-1, with a possible D match to TRBD2 (6 bases). Germline CDR1 is SGHAT and CDR2 is FQNNGV. V was cut by 2 bases and J by 8 bases, with 22 bases left in between. CDR3 length: 17 amino acids. DNA of the CDR3: TGTGCCAGCAGCTTAAGCTCCCCCCGGACTACTTTTTATGAGCAGTTCTTC. Amino acid sequence: CASSLSSPRTTFYEQFF.

This clonotype has ten or more counts. The chain recombines TRBV29-1 with TRBJ2-7; 9 bases fit TRBD1. Germline V CDR1 and CDR2: SQVTM, ANQGSEA. The CDR3 is 16 amino acids. V shed 4 bases and J 5 bases; nucleotides not matched to a gene: 15. The CDR3 sequence: CSVVTMGDREVHEQYF. CDR3 DNA sequence: TGCAGCGTTGTGACGATGGGGGACAGGGAAGTCCACGAGCAGTACTTC.

The sample holds many counts of this clonotype. The chain has TRBV20-1 and TRBJ1-5; D is uncertain. The V gene lost 5 bases and the J gene lost 5 bases, with 10 bases spanning the gap. CDR1 and CDR2 (germline): DFQATT, SNEGSKA (reference sequence). This CDR3 is built from 12 residues. CDR3 protein: CSAVVQDQPQHF. The DNA of the CDR3 is TGCAGTGCTGTGGTTCAGGATCAGCCCCAGCATTTT.

There are many counts of this clonotype. The chain is built from TRBV20-1 and TRBJ2-5; D gene uncertain. The CDR3 runs 9 residues. The germline CDR1 and CDR2 sequences are DFQATT and SNEGSKA (reference sequence). Trimming left V 3 bases short and J 5 bases short, with 1 base between. The CDR3 DNA reads as TGCAGTGCTAGTGAGACCCAGTACTTC. Protein: CSASETQYF.

There are a few counts of this clonotype. This chain links TRBV7-2 with TRBJ2-5; D is possibly TRBD1 (5 bases). CDR3 length: 14 amino acids. CDR1 SGHTA and CDR2 FQGNSA come from the germline V gene. V lost 5 bases and J lost 1, with 11 bases in between. In nucleotides, the CDR3 is TGTGCCAGCAGCCCAGGGTGGGGCCAAGAGACCCAGTACTTC. This sequence encodes CASSPGWGQETQYF.

The sample holds many counts of this clonotype. J is TRBJ1-1 and V is TRBV6-1; TRBD1 might be the D (5 bases). The CDR3 contains 14 residues. CDR1 MNHNS and CDR2 SASEGT come from the germline V gene. V was pared by 4 bases and J by 1 base, with 10 bases between. The CDR3 sequence: CASSVGRTNTEAFF. The CDR3 region has the DNA TGTGCCAGCAGTGTGGGGCGGACGAACACTGAAGCTTTCTTT.

This clonotype was seen ten or more times. The CDR3 region has the DNA TGTGCCAGCAGCTTACCCGGGACCCTTAACGAGCAGTACTTC. Translating it yields CASSLPGTLNEQYF. This chain joins TRBV7-2 and TRBJ2-7; D is possibly TRBD1 or TRBD2 (5 bases each). V dropped 2 bases and J dropped 5 bases, with 13 bases sitting between them. The germline V gene has CDR1 SGHTA and CDR2 FQGNSA. This CDR3 contains 14 residues.

This clonotype came up many times. The rearrangement joins TRBV4-3 to TRBJ2-2; D might be TRBD1 (6 bases). Trimming stripped 0 bases from V and 6 bases from J, with 11 bases between. The CDR3 consists of 15 residues. In germline, CDR1 is LGHNA, CDR2 YSLEER. In DNA form, the CDR3 reads TGCGCCAGCAGCCAAGAACAGGGAATGGCCGGGGAGCTGTTTTTT. Its protein is CASSQEQGMAGELFF.

This clonotype has a single count. A much larger clone lies a single base off, so this may be a read error. The chain links TRBV6-2 or TRBV6-3 to TRBJ2-1; perhaps TRBD1 as D (6 bases). The DNA end lines up better with TRBJ2-7; the J call may be wrong. The CDR3 consists of 16 residues. CDR1 is MNHEY and CDR2 is SVGEGT in the germline V gene. DNA for the CDR3: TGTGCCAGCAGTAGCCTGCAGGGGCGCCCCTACAATGAGCAGTACTTC. Its protein is CASSSLQGRPYNEQYF.

This clonotype was counted a few times. CDR3: CASRQREATYEQYF. The CDR3 DNA is TGTGCCAGCAGACAGCGGGAGGCCACCTACGAGCAGTACTTC. The chain recombines TRBV7-2 with TRBJ2-7; 9 nucleotides match TRBD2. CDR1 SGHTA and CDR2 FQGNSA come from the germline V gene. V trimming: 6 bases; J trimming: 2 bases; junction bases outside the gene matches: 5. The CDR3 is 14 residues long.

The V call is TRBV7-9, the J call TRBJ1-1; no clear D. The CDR3 is 13 amino acids. Trimming took off 2 bases at V and 3 bases at J, with 7 bases between the two ends. Germline-derived CDR1 and CDR2 are SEHNR and FQNEAQ (reference sequence). The CDR3 region has the DNA TGTGCCAGCAGCTTATCTTCGTACACTGAAGCTTTCTTT. Protein sequence: CASSLSSYTEAFF.

This clonotype was seen more than once but under ten times. V and J are TRBV9 and TRBJ1-5; a possible D gene is TRBD1 (6 bases). The V gene's germline CDR1 is SGDLS and CDR2 YYNGEE. With 4 bases removed from V and 1 base from J, the gap between germline ends came to 12 bases. This CDR3 has 15 amino acids. The CDR3 DNA reads TGTGCCAGCAGCAGCACAGGGTCGAGCAATCAGCCCCAGCATTTT. This sequence encodes CASSSTGSSNQPQHF.

The chain couples TRBV19 to TRBJ2-4, with D perhaps given as TRBD1 or TRBD2 (6 bases each). Germline CDR1 and CDR2: LNHDA and SQIVND (reference sequence). Trimming left V 6 bases short and J 0 bases short, with 15 bases between. The CDR3 is 16 residues long. This CDR3 is CASSRQGTLAKNIQYF. The DNA for the CDR3 is TGTGCCAGTAGCCGGCAGGGGACTCTAGCCAAAAACATTCAGTACTTC.

This chain uses TRBV6-5 with TRBJ2-1; D call uncertain. The CDR3 loop spans 11 amino acids. V lost 6 bases and J lost 6, with 6 bases in between. The germline V gene encodes CDR1 MNHEY and CDR2 SVGAGI. This CDR3 reads CASRKANEQFF. The CDR3 DNA sequence: TGTGCCAGCAGAAAGGCCAATGAGCAGTTCTTC.

This clonotype was counted many times. The rearrangement uses TRBV27 and TRBJ2-1, with TRBD1 matching over 7 bases. The CDR3 is 15 amino acids. After removal of 6 bases from V and 7 bases from J, the junction contained 12 bases not matched to a gene. Germline V gene data show CDR1 as MNHEY and CDR2 as SMNVEV (reference sequence). Here the CDR3 DNA reads TGTGCCAGCAGACGACAGGGATACGCTTTGAATGAGCAGTTCTTC. Its translation: CASRRQGYALNEQFF.

This clonotype came up a few times. The DNA for the CDR3 is TGTGCCAGCAGCCATTTACCGGGACAGCAAGAGACCCAGTACTTC. It specifies CASSHLPGQQETQYF. The chain has TRBV14 and TRBJ2-5, with 7 bases lining up with TRBD1. The V gene end was trimmed by 3 bases and the J gene end by 2 bases; junction bases not matched to a gene: 6. Looked up from germline, CDR1 is SGHDN and CDR2 is FVKESK. The CDR3 has 15 residues.

This clonotype has a count of ten or more. This chain links TRBV5-1 with TRBJ2-7; D gene unclear. The germline gives CDR1 SGHRS, CDR2 YFSETQ. V shed 1 base and J shed 3 bases, with 5 bases lying between them. CDR3 size: 12 residues. The CDR3 spells CASSLTLYEQYF. CDR3 nucleotides: TGCGCCAGCAGCTTGACTCTCTACGAGCAGTACTTC. Full variable domain (outside the CDR3, taken from reference TRBV5-1 and TRBJ2-7): KAGVTQTPRYLIKTRGQQVTLSCSPISGHRSVSWYQQTPGQGLQFLFEYFSETQRNKGNFPGRFSGRQFSNSRSEMNVSTLELGDSALYLCASSLTLYEQYFGPGTRLTVT.

By sample share, this clonotype is medium-sized. V is TRBV29-1 and J is TRBJ2-6, with D unresolved. V gave up 4 bases and J gave up 0 bases, with 4 bases separating them. CDR1 is SQVTM and CDR2 is ANQGSEA in the germline V gene. The CDR3 is 13 residues long. In DNA, the CDR3 is TGCAGCGTTGCCCGCTCTGGGGCCAACGTCCTGACTTTC. It codes for CSVARSGANVLTF.

This clonotype was counted at least ten times. This chain links TRBV15 with TRBJ2-7; unclear D gene. The CDR3 is 13 residues long. The germline V gene encodes CDR1 LNHNV and CDR2 YYDKDF (reference sequence). Between the trimmed V and J ends, which lost 5 bases and 5 bases, there was a span of 13 bases. CDR3 in amino acids: CATSQDARDEQYF. In DNA form, the CDR3 reads TGTGCCACCAGCCAAGACGCCCGGGACGAGCAGTACTTC.

The table lists this clonotype with many counts. V usage is TRBV4-3 and J usage is TRBJ1-3; no firm D call. The germline V gene has CDR1 LGHNA and CDR2 YSLEER. This CDR3 contains 15 residues. V was pared by 0 bases and J by 2 bases, with 8 bases between. The DNA of the CDR3 is TGCGCCAGCAGCCAAGATAGTGACCCTGGAAACACCATATATTTT. Residues: CASSQDSDPGNTIYF.